The TCR beta chain under discussion was sequenced for a study of blood T cells in healthy people across ages. Through a sample-barcoded 5' primer and a J-beta primer mix, a second PCR was run for roughly 7 to 11 cycles. TCRdb independently ran MiXCR on the 5' RACE reads; one entry per CDR3 protein. In the table there are over 450,000 distinct CDR3 sequences, nearly 25% of which are singletons. This clonotype was seen more than once but under ten times. Looked up from germline, CDR1 is MNHEY and CDR2 is SVGEGT. The CDR3 length is 13 residues. These data are also associated with another study on T cells of mothers and their children.

This sequence originates from a boy between 10 and 17 years old in good health. This chain links TRBV6-2 or TRBV6-3 with TRBJ2-1, with 10 bases fitting TRBD2. Judging by the DNA end, TRBJ2-7 fits better; the J call may be wrong. Input material: blood. In DNA, the CDR3 is TGTGCCAGCACCGTGACTAGCGGGCTCGAGCAGTACTTC. Encoded protein: CASTVTSGLEQYF.